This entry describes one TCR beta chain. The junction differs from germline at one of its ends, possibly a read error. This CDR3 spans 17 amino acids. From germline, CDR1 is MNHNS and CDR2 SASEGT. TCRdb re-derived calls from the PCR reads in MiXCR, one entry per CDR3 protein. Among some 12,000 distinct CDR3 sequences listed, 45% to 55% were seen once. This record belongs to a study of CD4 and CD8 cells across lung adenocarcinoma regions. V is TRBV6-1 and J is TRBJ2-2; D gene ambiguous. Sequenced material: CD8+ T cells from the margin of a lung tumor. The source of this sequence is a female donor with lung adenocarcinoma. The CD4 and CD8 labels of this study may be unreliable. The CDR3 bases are TGTGCCAGCAGTACGAGCCTCCGGGCTGTGAGCACAGATGCGCTGTATTTT. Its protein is CASSTSLRAVSTDALYF.